Presented here are 23 T cell receptor beta chains from one specimen sequenced in a study of Graves' ophthalmopathy and Graves' hyperthyroidism. Amplification of the TCR beta CDR3 regions used RNA transcripts (as template). The authors performed first-round RT-PCR with HTBI primers and then a second-round multiplex PCR. Each CDR3 protein is one row after TCRdb ran MiXCR on the multiplex PCR reads. The data show about 370,000 distinct CDR3 sequences, roughly 15% seen once. The sequenced sample was peripheral blood. The receptors come from an adult woman with stable Graves' hyperthyroidism.

This clonotype was observed at least ten times. Its ends do not fully match the called genes, so a read error is possible. CDR3 sequence reads: CSARVPGAGETQYF. For the CDR3, the DNA is TGCAGTGCCAGAGTCCCGGGCGCGGGAGAGACCCAGTACTTC. The rearrangement joins TRBV20-1 to TRBJ2-5; a weak D match, TRBD2 (5 bases). The germline CDR1 and CDR2 sequences are DFQATT and SNEGSKA (reference sequence). The CDR3 runs to 14 residues.

This clonotype was observed at least ten times. The chain combines TRBV12-3 or TRBV12-4 with TRBJ1-1; no clear D gene. The CDR3 is 14 amino acids. Trimming took off 0 bases at V and 1 base at J, with 6 bases between the two ends. The CDR3 nucleotides are TGTGCCAGCAGTTTAGCCCCCGGGAACACTGAAGCTTTCTTT. Protein: CASSLAPGNTEAFF.

This clonotype came up many times. Relative to the germline gene, one junction end is altered; a read error may explain this. The V gene is TRBV29-1, the J gene TRBJ2-7; 9 bases are shared with TRBD2. CDR3 length: 14 residues. Germline V gene lookup returns CDR1 SQVTM and CDR2 ANQGSEA. CDR3 sequence (DNA): TGCAGCGTTGAAGACCCCCCGGCTAGCGGGGCCCAAGACTTC. Protein: CSVEDPPASGAQDF.

This clonotype has a count of ten or more. The J gene is TRBJ2-7, the V gene TRBV6-5, with D possibly TRBD2 on 5 matching bases. V was clipped by 0 bases and J by 3 bases, with 18 bases between them. Germline V gene data show CDR1 as MNHEY and CDR2 as SVGAGI. The CDR3 contains 17 residues. As DNA, the CDR3 is TGTGCCAGCAGTTACTCGAGGATTGAAGGAGGCGGCTACGAGCAGTACTTC. Translating it yields CASSYSRIEGGGYEQYF.

The V call is TRBV20-1, the J call TRBJ1-5; 8 bases agree with TRBD1. Germline CDR1 and CDR2: DFQATT and SNEGSKA (reference sequence). The CDR3 is 13 amino acids. Germline trimming cut 6 bases from V and 6 bases from J; bases unmatched to any gene: 7. The CDR3 here is CSASDRGGQPQHF. In DNA form, the CDR3 reads TGCAGTGCAAGCGACAGGGGCGGTCAGCCCCAGCATTTT.

This clonotype occurred many times. V usage is TRBV6-1 and J usage is TRBJ1-1; D gene unclear. The germline gives CDR1 MNHNS, CDR2 SASEGT. V was cut by 2 bases and J by 8 bases, with 9 bases left in between. The CDR3 contains 12 residues. The CDR3 DNA reads as TGTGCCAGCAGTGAAATCCCCCAGGAAGCTTTCTTT. Its protein product is CASSEIPQEAFF.

There are many counts of this clonotype. The rearrangement joins TRBV7-9 to TRBJ1-1; unclear D gene. This CDR3 spans 14 amino acids. V was shortened by 4 bases and J by 0 bases, with 9 bases between the two germline ends. The germline gives CDR1 SEHNR, CDR2 FQNEAQ (reference sequence). CDR3 region: CASSYQAMNTEAFF. The CDR3 coding sequence is TGTGCCAGCAGCTACCAGGCCATGAACACTGAAGCTTTCTTT.

Many counts were recorded for this clonotype. The chain links TRBV19 to TRBJ2-2, with a possible D match to TRBD1 (6 bases). CDR1 LNHDA and CDR2 SQIVND come from the germline V gene (reference sequence). The CDR3 is 15 residues long. Deletions cut 5 bases from V and 3 bases from J, with 13 bases between. CDR3 sequence reads: CASSPTGMYTGELFF. The DNA of the CDR3 is TGTGCCAGTAGTCCGACAGGAATGTACACCGGGGAGCTGTTTTTT. Based on the CDR3 plus reference TRBV19 and TRBJ2-2, the full variable domain is DGGITQSPKYLFRKEGQNVTLSCEQNLNHDAMYWYRQDPGQGLRLIYYSQIVNDFQKGDIAEGYSVSREKKESFPLTVTSAQKNPTAFYLCASSPTGMYTGELFFGEGSRLTVL.

This clonotype occurred many times. The genes are TRBV5-1 and TRBJ1-5; D is uncertain. V was clipped by 8 bases and J by 6 bases, with 18 bases between them. Germline V gene data show CDR1 as SGHRS and CDR2 as YFSETQ. CDR3 length: 14 amino acids. CDR3 amino acids: CASRRGGGTQPQHF. For the CDR3, the DNA is TGCGCCAGTAGACGAGGTGGTGGCACTCAGCCCCAGCATTTT. Combining the CDR3 with reference TRBV5-1 and TRBJ1-5 gives the whole variable domain KAGVTQTPRYLIKTRGQQVTLSCSPISGHRSVSWYQQTPGQGLQFLFEYFSETQRNKGNFPGRFSGRQFSNSRSEMNVSTLELGDSALYLCASRRGGGTQPQHFGDGTRLSIL.

This chain links TRBV12-3 or TRBV12-4 with TRBJ1-1, with 7 positions matching TRBD1. V trimming: 9 bases; J trimming: 0 bases; junction bases outside the gene matches: 4. There are 13 residues in the CDR3. CDR3 DNA: TGTGCCAGTACAGGGGATGTGAACACTGAAGCTTTCTTT. This codes for CASTGDVNTEAFF.

This clonotype was seen repeatedly, ten times or more. The V gene is TRBV4-1, the J gene TRBJ1-1; D is uncertain. Germline lookup yields CDR1 MGHRA and CDR2 YSYEKL. This CDR3 region has 15 residues. With 0 bases removed from V and 4 bases from J, the gap between germline ends came to 12 bases. In nucleotides, the CDR3 is TGCGCCAGCAGCCAAGATGGAGCGGGGTCCACTGAAGCTTTCTTT. Its protein product is CASSQDGAGSTEAFF.

Many counts were recorded for this clonotype. This chain uses TRBV27 with TRBJ2-2; either TRBD1 or TRBD2 may fit D (5 bases each). V was shortened by 7 bases and J by 6 bases, with 15 bases between the two germline ends. There are 14 residues in the CDR3. Germline CDR1 MNHEY, CDR2 SMNVEV (reference sequence). The CDR3 reads CASTLAGRAGELFF. The CDR3 nucleotides read TGTGCCAGCACCCTTGCGGGCAGGGCCGGGGAGCTGTTTTTT.

Regarding this clonotype: A junction boundary mismatches the germline segment, possibly from a read error. The chain recombines TRBV11-2 with TRBJ1-6; TRBD1 matches at 7 bases. The CDR3 totals 13 residues. Germline CDR1 and CDR2: SGHAT and FQNNGV. The CDR3 DNA reads as TGTGTCAGCAGTCCTCAGGGGGGAGAACCCCTTCACTTT. As protein: CVSSPQGGEPLHF.

This clonotype has a count of ten or more. V gene TRBV28 combines with J gene TRBJ1-2; unclear D gene. V was pared by 6 bases and J by 4 bases, with 9 bases between. The CDR3 loop spans 12 amino acids. Germline CDR1 MDHEN, CDR2 SYDVKM. CDR3: CASSFRFYGYTF. CDR3 DNA sequence: TGTGCCAGCAGCTTCAGGTTCTATGGCTACACCTTC.

In this sample, this clonotype turned up many times. The rearrangement links TRBV15 to TRBJ2-2; weak D call: TRBD2 (6 bases). There are 18 residues in the CDR3. Germline V gene sequence: CDR1 LNHNV, CDR2 YYDKDF (reference sequence). Trimming removed 0 bases at V and 2 bases at J, with 16 bases between. The CDR3 DNA reads as TGTGCCACCAGCAGAGACCCCGGCTCGGGAGTTAACACCGGGGAGCTGTTTTTT. It yields the protein CATSRDPGSGVNTGELFF.

This clonotype has ten or more counts. This chain joins TRBV27 and TRBJ1-6, with D possibly matching TRBD1 (6 bases). Deletions cut 7 bases from V and 10 bases from J, with 17 bases between. Germline values: CDR1 MNHEY, CDR2 SMNVEV (reference sequence). The CDR3 runs 14 residues. The CDR3 DNA reads as TGTGCCAGCACCCCCTCGGTAGGGGGATCACCCCTCCACTTT. Its translation: CASTPSVGGSPLHF.

As regards this clonotype: A much larger clone lies a single base off, so this may be a read error. CDR3 DNA: TGTGCCAGCAGTTTTTGGGGTGCTGGAAACACCATATATTTT. Translation gives CASSFWGAGNTIYF. This chain links TRBV28 with TRBJ1-3, with D unclear. Per germline, CDR1 MDHEN and CDR2 SYDVKM. The CDR3 covers 14 residues. Trimming removed 3 bases from V and 2 bases from J, with 8 bases in between. The full variable domain, its missing parts supplied by reference TRBV28 and TRBJ1-3, is DVKVTQSSRYLVKRTGEKVFLECVQDMDHENMFWYRQDPGLGLRLIYFSYDVKMKEKGDIPEGYSVSREKKERFSLILESASTNQTSMYLCASSFWGAGNTIYFGEGSWLTVV.

The chain couples TRBV7-6 to TRBJ2-7, with D possibly being TRBD2 (6 bases). The germline V and J ends were trimmed by 7 bases and 7 bases, with 20 bases remaining between them. The CDR3 has 14 amino acids. Germline CDR1 SGHVS, CDR2 FNYEAQ. The CDR3: CASTPTPLAGEQYF. The DNA for the CDR3 is TGTGCCAGCACCCCAACCCCACTAGCCGGGGAGCAGTACTTC.

This chain connects TRBV6-2 or TRBV6-3 to TRBJ2-5; 8 nucleotides match TRBD1. This CDR3 is built from 15 residues. V was clipped by 5 bases and J by 4 bases; unmatched bases: 9. CDR1 is MNHEY, CDR2 SVGEGT, per germline. This CDR3 reads CASSTSRGLRETQYF. The CDR3 DNA is TGTGCCAGCAGTACATCCAGGGGGCTGCGAGAGACCCAGTACTTC.

This clonotype was observed a handful of times. One end of the junction varies from germline; a read error may be responsible. The chain couples TRBV12-3 or TRBV12-4 to TRBJ2-1, with D perhaps given as TRBD1 or TRBD2 (5 bases each). The length of the CDR3 is 13 residues. The CDR3 DNA is TGTGCCAGCAGTCTGGGACCATACAATGAGAAGTTCTTC. Protein sequence: CASSLGPYNEKFF.

This clonotype was picked up many times. The chain uses TRBV19 and TRBJ1-1; D remains unclear. CDR3 size: 16 residues. V was cut by 4 bases and J by 4 bases, with 19 bases left in between. Per germline, CDR1 LNHDA and CDR2 SQIVND (reference sequence). CDR3 nucleotides: TGTGCCAGTAGTAACCGACGGGTCTCCACGGGCACTGAAGCTTTCTTT. As protein: CASSNRRVSTGTEAFF.

This clonotype was seen a handful of times. A much larger clone is a single base away; this may be a read error. V is TRBV20-1 and J is TRBJ2-2; 7 bases match TRBD2. Germline-derived CDR1 and CDR2 are DFQATT and SNEGSKA (reference sequence). CDR3 length: 13 residues. The CDR3 loop reads CSASGGSTGELLF. The DNA of the CDR3 is TGCAGTGCTTCGGGGGGTAGCACCGGGGAGCTGCTTTTT.

In its sample, this clonotype was seen many times. J is TRBJ1-5 and V is TRBV11-2; TRBD1 is a possible D gene (5 bases). The CDR3 covers 12 residues. Germline V lookup: CDR1 SGHAT, CDR2 FQNNGV. The V end lost 4 bases, the J end lost 7 bases, and 8 bases lay between the germline ends. This CDR3 reads CASSSGDQPQHF. CDR3 DNA sequence: TGTGCCAGCAGCTCGGGGGACCAGCCCCAGCATTTT.